This T cell receptor (beta chain) was found in a study of a mutant IDH1 vaccine in newly diagnosed glioma. Study information: Beginning 4-6 weeks after radiotherapy alone, or with temozolomide cycles, vaccination took place. Treated patients, averaging about 40 years, were about 60% male and about 38% female. Beforehand, treatment had been radiotherapy, temozolomide, or both; the majority received both.

The time point here: week 23, last vaccination. The vaccine gave 300 ug of a 20-mer mutant IDH1 peptide subcutaneously per dose. The assay was immunoSEQ multiplex PCR, and TCRdb's table has in-frame clones only and misses some. Of tens of thousands of clones detected, roughly three quarters appear once; the ten largest clones hold approximately 8.1%. Germline V gene sequence: CDR1 SGHDT, CDR2 YYEEEE. V was pared by 4 bases and J by 5 bases, with 21 bases between. CDR3 length: 16 amino acids. Notes on this clone: Its antigen is currently unknown.

The rearrangement links TRBV5-6 to TRBJ2-5; D is perhaps TRBD1 (6 bases). This clonotype was obtained from a woman in her thirties or forties with glioma. Some clones in this sample may be carry-over from other donors' samples. The specimen comprised PBMCs, sampled from a glioma patient whose treatment included an IDH1 peptide vaccine. The CDR3 DNA follows: TGTGCCAGCAGCATAATAGGGGCAGGGGCAGGGGAGACCCAGTACTTC. This translates into CASSIIGAGAGETQYF.